The 31 T cell receptor beta chains presented below share a single source sample, sequenced in a study of early T cells in non-severe SARS-CoV-2 infection. TCRdb recomputed calls from the 5' RACE reads with MiXCR, one row per CDR3 protein. Here the sample spans tens of thousands of distinct CDR3 sequences, under 12% being singletons. Sequenced: whole blood. These TCRs come from an adult who was a healthcare worker with PCR-confirmed SARS-CoV-2 infection or an uninfected control (not recorded which).

This clonotype was counted many times. The chain links TRBV7-3 to TRBJ2-1; D possibly corresponds to TRBD2 (5 bases). The V gene's germline CDR1 is SGHTA and CDR2 FQGTGA. The CDR3 runs 14 residues. V was shortened by 1 base and J by 10 bases, with 14 bases between the two germline ends. Here the CDR3 reads CASSLRNPPSEQFF. Written as DNA, the CDR3 is TGTGCCAGCAGCTTAAGAAACCCCCCTAGCGAGCAGTTCTTC.

This clonotype has more than one count but fewer than ten. This chain connects TRBV7-2 to TRBJ2-7; the D is unclear. The CDR3 runs to 14 residues. Germline CDR1 is SGHTA and CDR2 is FQGNSA. V lost 1 base to trimming and J lost 2 bases, with 9 bases between them. The CDR3 here is CASSLEAQTYEQYF. The CDR3 DNA sequence: TGTGCCAGCAGCTTAGAAGCACAAACCTACGAGCAGTACTTC.

In its sample, this clonotype was seen a few times. This rearrangement joins TRBV12-3 or TRBV12-4 to TRBJ2-5; weak D call: TRBD1 (5 bases). The CDR3 is 12 amino acids. With 9 bases removed from V and 1 base from J, the gap between germline ends came to 9 bases. The CDR3 DNA sequence: TGTGCCAGTTCCAGGGTCCAAGAGACCCAGTACTTC. It specifies CASSRVQETQYF.

This clonotype appeared many times. The chain has TRBV6-1 and TRBJ1-2; the D gene is possibly TRBD1 (5 bases). This CDR3 comprises 14 residues. The germline gives CDR1 MNHNS, CDR2 SASEGT. The V gene lost 6 bases and the J gene lost 1 base, with 12 bases spanning the gap. CDR3 residues: CASRARDGNYGYTF. The CDR3 nucleotides are TGTGCCAGCAGGGCTAGGGACGGTAACTATGGCTACACCTTC.

In this sample, this clonotype turned up many times. V and J are TRBV6-5 and TRBJ2-7; perhaps TRBD2 as D (7 bases). CDR1 is MNHEY, CDR2 SVGAGI, per germline. V was pared by 8 bases and J by 1 base, with 21 bases between. CDR3 length: 16 amino acids. CDR3 sequence: CASSRGGGASSYEQYF. CDR3 bases: TGTGCCAGCTCAAGGGGGGGTGGAGCGTCTTCCTACGAGCAGTACTTC.

This clonotype was counted many times. The rearrangement uses TRBV10-2 and TRBJ1-1, with unresolved D. This CDR3 has 14 residues. V was pared by 4 bases and J by 3 bases, with 12 bases between. The germline CDR1 and CDR2 sequences are WSHSY and SAAADI. CDR3 DNA: TGCGCCAGCAGTGCTTTAGGCCCCGACACTGAAGCTTTCTTT. This sequence encodes CASSALGPDTEAFF.

V gene TRBV27 combines with J gene TRBJ2-3; 10 bases map to TRBD1. The CDR3 contains 13 residues. Trimming cost V 10 bases and J 6 bases; bases outside gene matches: 7. Per the germline V gene, CDR1 is MNHEY and CDR2 is SMNVEV (reference sequence). DNA for the CDR3: TGTGCCACTAACGACAGGGGGCTTGATACGCAGTATTTT. Translating it yields CATNDRGLDTQYF.

At least ten counts were recorded for this clonotype. The V gene is TRBV6-2 or TRBV6-3, the J gene TRBJ2-1; D is possibly TRBD1 (6 bases). V was pared by 4 bases and J by 5 bases, with 18 bases between. The CDR3 totals 16 residues. Looked up from germline, CDR1 is MNHEY and CDR2 is SVGEGT. The chain's CDR3 is CASSSILSRTDNEQFF. The CDR3 region has the DNA TGTGCCAGCAGTTCCATACTTTCTCGGACAGACAATGAGCAGTTCTTC.

The V and J genes are TRBV20-1 and TRBJ2-3; 12 nucleotides align to TRBD2. With 4 bases clipped from V and 3 bases from J, the junction kept 11 bases outside the gene matches. The CDR3 runs 17 residues. The germline V gene has CDR1 DFQATT and CDR2 SNEGSKA (reference sequence). DNA for the CDR3: TGCAGTGCTACCACAGGACTAGCGGGAAGTGGTACAGATACGCAGTATTTT. This translates into CSATTGLAGSGTDTQYF.

In this sample, this clonotype turned up many times. The V gene is TRBV5-5, the J gene TRBJ2-2, with D possibly being TRBD2 (6 bases). V was clipped by 1 base and J by 4 bases, with 17 bases between them. This CDR3 comprises 17 residues. From germline, CDR1 is SGHKS and CDR2 YYEKEE (reference sequence). The CDR3 DNA reads as TGTGCCAGCAGCTTGAGATTCGGAGGGGCTAGCACCGGGGAGCTGTTTTTT. It translates to CASSLRFGGASTGELFF.

This clonotype was detected many times. V gene TRBV6-6 combines with J gene TRBJ1-2, with D unresolved. Deletions cut 0 bases from V and 7 bases from J, with 9 bases between. The germline V gene has CDR1 MNHNY and CDR2 SVGAGI (reference sequence). This CDR3 is built from 13 residues. For the CDR3, the DNA is TGTGCCAGCAGTTACTCCCCCCCGGGTGGCTACACCTTC. Residues: CASSYSPPGGYTF.

This clonotype turned up a few times. This chain joins TRBV5-1 and TRBJ2-7; 10 nucleotides align to TRBD2. Unmatched junction bases numbered 3, after V lost 4 bases and J lost 2 bases. This CDR3 region has 14 residues. Germline V CDR1 and CDR2: SGHRS, YFSETQ. In DNA form, the CDR3 reads TGCGCCAGCAGCCGGCTAGCGGGGGCCTACGAGCAGTACTTC. Amino acids: CASSRLAGAYEQYF.

The table lists this clonotype with many counts. The genes are TRBV3-1 and TRBJ2-7; 7 bases match TRBD2. The CDR3 has 13 residues. CDR1 is LGHDT, CDR2 YNNKEL, per germline (reference sequence). The J segment lost 6 bases and the V segment lost 1 base, leaving 3 bases of the junction unmatched. CDR3 in amino acids: CASSQVGGSEQYF. In nucleotides, the CDR3 is TGTGCCAGCAGCCAAGTTGGCGGGAGCGAGCAGTACTTC.

This clonotype was recorded at least ten times. The rearrangement links TRBV25-1 to TRBJ2-7; TRBD2 agrees at 9 bases. This CDR3 comprises 16 residues. Germline lookup yields CDR1 MGHDK and CDR2 SYGVNS. Trimming took 4 bases from V and 0 from J; bases not matched to a gene: 7. The CDR3 is CASSGGGGALSYEQYF. The CDR3, as DNA: TGTGCCAGCAGTGGAGGCGGGGGGGCTCTCTCCTACGAGCAGTACTTC.

Many counts were recorded for this clonotype. This chain connects TRBV5-1 to TRBJ1-2, with 7 positions matching TRBD1. Germline values: CDR1 SGHRS, CDR2 YFSETQ. This CDR3 region has 18 residues. V was clipped by 3 bases and J by 8 bases; unmatched bases: 22. The CDR3 spells CASSSNPGQLSRNGGYTF. The DNA for the CDR3 is TGCGCCAGCAGCTCGAATCCGGGACAGCTCAGCCGAAATGGGGGCTACACCTTC.

The V call is TRBV7-9, the J call TRBJ1-1; 7 bases agree with TRBD1. The trim removed 6 bases at V and 2 bases at J, leaving 3 bases unmatched. Germline CDR1 SEHNR, CDR2 FQNEAQ (reference sequence). The CDR3 covers 13 residues. The CDR3 nucleotides are TGTGCCAGCAGGGGACAGCACAACACTGAAGCTTTCTTT. It encodes CASRGQHNTEAFF.

With regard to this clonotype: The junction differs from germline at one of its ends, possibly a read error. The V call is TRBV18, the J call TRBJ1-3; no clear D gene. Germline loops: CDR1 KGHSH, CDR2 LQKENI. This CDR3 comprises 16 residues. CDR3 DNA sequence: TGTGCCAGCTTACCACAGAGGGCCCGGGATGGAAACACCATATATTTT. This translates into CASLPQRARDGNTIYF.

The chain carries TRBV12-3 or TRBV12-4 and TRBJ2-7, with 7 positions matching TRBD1. This CDR3 has 15 amino acids. V was clipped by 0 bases and J by 0 bases; unmatched bases: 2. The CDR3 loop reads CASSLAQGVSYEQYF. The CDR3 DNA sequence: TGTGCCAGCAGTTTAGCCCAGGGGGTCTCCTACGAGCAGTACTTC.

This clonotype was counted between two and nine times. This chain connects TRBV6-2 or TRBV6-3 to TRBJ2-2, with 11 bases identical to TRBD2. The CDR3 loop spans 15 amino acids. The germline V gene encodes CDR1 MNHEY and CDR2 SVGEGT. V trimming: 10 bases; J trimming: 4 bases; junction bases outside the gene matches: 8. The CDR3: CAISLAGGSTGELFF. The CDR3 region has the DNA TGTGCCATCTCCTTAGCGGGAGGGTCCACCGGGGAGCTGTTTTTT.

This clonotype was recorded many times. The rearrangement joins TRBV24-1 to TRBJ2-7; D is undetermined. There are 11 residues in the CDR3. V was pared by 1 base and J by 7 bases, with 4 bases between. From germline, CDR1 is KGHDR and CDR2 SFDVKD. The CDR3 DNA reads TGTGCCACCAGTGATTTAGGGGAGCAGTACTTC. It translates to CATSDLGEQYF.

This clonotype came up a few times. The J gene is TRBJ1-2, the V gene TRBV20-1, with TRBD1 identical over 7 bases. In germline, CDR1 is DFQATT, CDR2 SNEGSKA (reference sequence). This CDR3 region has 15 residues. The trim removed 0 bases at V and 0 bases at J, leaving 4 bases unmatched. The CDR3 loop is CSAREQGLANYGYTF. In DNA, the CDR3 is TGCAGTGCTAGAGAACAGGGGCTAGCTAACTATGGCTACACCTTC.

This chain links TRBV2 with TRBJ1-2; D is undetermined. The germline gives CDR1 SNHLY, CDR2 FYNNEI. CDR3 size: 12 residues. V was cut by 7 bases and J by 7 bases, with 13 bases left in between. The chain's CDR3 is CASTVSRSGYTF. CDR3 coding DNA: TGTGCCAGCACCGTCAGCAGGTCTGGCTACACCTTC.

This clonotype was counted a few times. A junction end diverges from the germline sequence, so it may reflect a read error. The genes are TRBV4-2 and TRBJ2-1; no firm D call. From germline, CDR1 is LGHNA and CDR2 YNFKEQ. CDR3 length: 14 amino acids. CDR3 DNA: TGTGCCAGCAGCCCCCGGGTAGTCTACAACGAGCAGTTCTTC. Translation: CASSPRVVYNEQFF.

There are many counts of this clonotype. The rearrangement uses TRBV3-1 and TRBJ2-7, with D unresolved. Germline CDR1 and CDR2: LGHDT and YNNKEL (reference sequence). The CDR3 has 14 residues. Deletions cut 3 bases from V and 1 base from J, with 10 bases between. The CDR3 protein is CASSHRDFSYEQYF. CDR3 bases: TGTGCCAGCAGCCATCGAGACTTTTCCTACGAGCAGTACTTC.

This clonotype has at least ten counts. The chain carries TRBV20-1 and TRBJ2-7; the D gene is possibly TRBD1 (5 bases). Trimming pared 1 base from V and 4 bases from J, leaving 11 bases between. The CDR3 sequence is 13 residues long. Per the germline V gene, CDR1 is DFQATT and CDR2 is SNEGSKA (reference sequence). CDR3 residues: CSARAQGAYEQYF. The CDR3 bases are TGCAGTGCTAGAGCCCAGGGTGCGTACGAGCAGTACTTC.

This clonotype was observed at least ten times. The CDR3 reads CASSQQRASGEQYF. CDR3 DNA: TGTGCCAGCAGCCAACAGAGGGCCAGTGGGGAGCAGTACTTC. The chain recombines TRBV5-4 with TRBJ2-7; D is possibly TRBD2 (5 bases). The CDR3 consists of 14 residues. V lost 4 bases to trimming and J lost 7 bases, with 18 bases between them. Germline V lookup: CDR1 SGHNT, CDR2 YYREEE (reference sequence). The full variable domain, its missing parts supplied by reference TRBV5-4 and TRBJ2-7, is ETGVTQSPTHLIKTRGQQVTLRCSSQSGHNTVSWYQQALGQGPQFIFQYYREEENGRGNFPPRFSGLQFPNYSSELNVNALELDDSALYLCASSQQRASGEQYFGPGTRLTVT.

The rearrangement links TRBV2 to TRBJ2-5, with D unclear. The CDR3 extends over 14 amino acids. V was trimmed by 6 bases and J by 2 bases, leaving 13 bases between them. Germline CDR1 reads SNHLY; CDR2 reads FYNNEI. CDR3 sequence reads: CASRRTVLQETQYF. The CDR3 region has the DNA TGTGCCAGCAGACGCACAGTCCTGCAAGAGACCCAGTACTTC.

The V call is TRBV11-1, the J call TRBJ2-3, with D possibly being TRBD2 (6 bases). This CDR3 is 14 amino acids long. Germline CDR1 SGHAT, CDR2 FQDESV (reference sequence). Trimming took off 5 bases at V and 2 bases at J, with 11 bases between the two ends. CDR3 sequence: CASSHGTFTDTQYF. CDR3 DNA: TGTGCCAGCAGCCACGGGACTTTCACAGATACGCAGTATTTT.

This clonotype was found a few times. The V call is TRBV29-1, the J call TRBJ2-5; 10 nucleotides match TRBD2. Looked up from germline, CDR1 is SQVTM and CDR2 is ANQGSEA. The junction had 0 bases not matched to a gene; V was cut back by 5 bases and J by 3 bases. The CDR3 contains 12 residues. CDR3 sequence reads: CSVTSGEETQYF. The CDR3 nucleotides are TGCAGCGTTACTAGCGGGGAAGAGACCCAGTACTTC.

This clonotype was seen a few times. The chain combines TRBV29-1 with TRBJ2-7, with 9 bases that match TRBD2. This CDR3 comprises 16 residues. The junction had 9 bases not matched to a gene; V was cut back by 1 base and J by 2 bases. CDR1 and CDR2 from the germline V gene are SQVTM and ANQGSEA. The CDR3, as DNA: TGCAGCGTTGAAGGCTCTGTTAGCGGGAGTCCCTACGAGCAGTACTTC. Translated, it gives CSVEGSVSGSPYEQYF.

The chain links TRBV27 to TRBJ1-1; the D gene is possibly TRBD1 (6 bases). CDR3 length: 14 amino acids. Looked up from germline, CDR1 is MNHEY and CDR2 is SMNVEV (reference sequence). V lost 4 bases to trimming and J lost 6 bases, with 15 bases between them. In DNA, the CDR3 is TGTGCCAGCAGTTCCAACAGGGATGGGTCTGAAGCTTTCTTT. Translated: CASSSNRDGSEAFF.